The 8 T cell receptor beta chains in this list originate from one sample, sequenced in a study of neurological immune-mediated disorders. TCRdb called the 5' RACE reads again in MiXCR, with one record for every CDR3 protein. The sample lists approximately 60,000 distinct CDR3 sequences; over 4% were seen once. Sequences were obtained from PBMCs. The origin of the receptors is a middle-aged man with multiple sclerosis.

This clonotype was counted at least ten times. This chain links TRBV27 with TRBJ1-1; 7 bases agree with TRBD1. The CDR3 extends over 15 amino acids. V trimming: 5 bases; J trimming: 1 base; junction bases outside the gene matches: 7. Germline V gives CDR1 MNHEY, CDR2 SMNVEV (reference sequence). The CDR3 DNA sequence: TGTGCCAGCAGTACCACAGGGGCCGGGAACACTGAAGCTTTCTTT. Its translation is CASSTTGAGNTEAFF.

This clonotype was seen many times. V usage is TRBV15 and J usage is TRBJ2-4, with D hard to call. The germline CDR1 and CDR2 sequences are LNHNV and YYDKDF (reference sequence). This CDR3 region has 15 residues. V was shortened by 0 bases and J by 0 bases, with 6 bases between the two germline ends. CDR3 sequence (DNA): TGTGCCACCAGCAGAGATAGGCTAGCCAAAAACATTCAGTACTTC. Its protein product is CATSRDRLAKNIQYF.

This clonotype was seen repeatedly, ten times or more. This sequence joins TRBV20-1 and TRBJ2-1; 11 nucleotides line up with TRBD2. V was clipped by 6 bases and J by 3 bases; unmatched bases: 4. From germline, CDR1 is DFQATT and CDR2 SNEGSKA (reference sequence). This CDR3 comprises 14 residues. For the CDR3, the DNA is TGCAGTGCCCCTAGCGGGGGGTACTACAATGAGCAGTTCTTC. Encoded protein: CSAPSGGYYNEQFF.

This clonotype was recorded at least ten times. The chain joins TRBV5-1 to TRBJ1-2, with D uncertain. In germline, CDR1 is SGHRS, CDR2 YFSETQ. The CDR3 totals 16 residues. V lost 4 bases, J lost 0 bases, and 16 bases lay in between. This CDR3 reads CASSLRPRTTNYGYTF. CDR3 bases: TGCGCCAGCAGCCTCCGTCCGCGGACCACTAACTATGGCTACACCTTC.

The sample holds a few counts of this clonotype. A much larger clone is a single base away; this may be a read error. A read error is likely, as this CDR3 ends without the conserved phenylalanine or tryptophan. The chain uses TRBV5-1 and TRBJ1-5, with D uncertain. The CDR3 is made up of 14 amino acids. V lost 4 bases to trimming and J lost 4 bases, with 12 bases between them. Germline-derived CDR1 and CDR2 are SGHRS and YFSETQ. CDR3 loop: CASSEGSGNQPQHY. The CDR3 bases are TGCGCCAGCAGCGAGGGTTCGGGGAATCAGCCCCAGCATTAT.

This clonotype was seen a handful of times. The chain carries TRBV20-1 and TRBJ1-2; TRBD1 matches 7 bases. The CDR3 contains 13 residues. J gave up 2 bases and V 4 bases, and 4 bases lay outside the gene matches. Per the germline V gene, CDR1 is DFQATT and CDR2 is SNEGSKA (reference sequence). The CDR3 region is CSATRQGNYGYTF. Written as DNA, the CDR3 is TGCAGTGCTACTCGACAGGGAAACTATGGCTACACCTTC.

The CDR3 DNA reads TGTGCCAGCAGTGCCGACAGGGGACCGGCCTCCCAGCATTTT. It yields the protein CASSADRGPASQHF. The V call is TRBV6-5, the J call TRBJ1-5; 8 bases fit TRBD1. Germline CDR1 and CDR2: MNHEY and SVGAGI. CDR3 length: 14 amino acids. Trimming removed 5 bases from V and 11 bases from J; junction bases left unmatched: 11.

This clonotype has a count of ten or more. V is TRBV24-1 and J is TRBJ2-5; D call uncertain. Germline assignment: CDR1 KGHDR and CDR2 SFDVKD. Trimming removed 9 bases at V and 1 base at J, with 11 bases between. The CDR3 sequence is 13 residues long. CDR3 in amino acids: CATSGGSQETQYF. As DNA, the CDR3 is TGTGCCACCTCAGGTGGGTCCCAAGAGACCCAGTACTTC.